This is a list of T cell receptor beta chains from one sample in a study of shared clonotypes between healthy human individuals. Using immunoSEQ multiplex PCR, the repertoire was profiled, and TCRdb retains in-frame clones only, with some absent. The sample includes about a million clones, approximately 77% of them seen just once. The sequenced material came from memory CD4+ T cells from PBMCs. The source of these receptors is a man aged 18 to 35 in good health. Some clones in this sample may be carry-over from other donors' samples. The CDR3 runs from the conserved cysteine through the conserved F or W. A D gene is named only where the DNA matches it firmly. Some rows have no size entry. The others give once, few or many, or a class for an expanded clone.

j_call: TRBJ2-7; v_call: TRBV5-6; clone_size: .; d_call: TRBD2; cdr3_nt: TGTGCCAGCAGCTCCTTCACTAGCGGGACATGGGGCGAGCAGTACTTC; cdr3_aa: CASSSFTSGTWGEQYF
j_call: TRBJ1-5; v_call: TRBV7-2; clone_size: .; d_call: .; cdr3_nt: TGTGCCAGCAGCTTACGCAGCCAGTTCAATCAGCCCCAGCATTTT; cdr3_aa: CASSLRSQFNQPQHF
j_call: TRBJ2-3; v_call: TRBV10-3; clone_size: .; d_call: .; cdr3_nt: TGTGCCATCAGTGAAGTTCGGGGTAGGGGCACAGATACGCAGTATTTT; cdr3_aa: CAISEVRGRGTDTQYF
j_call: TRBJ1-1; v_call: TRBV5-6; clone_size: .; d_call: .; cdr3_nt: TGTGCCAGCAGCCCATCGATTTGGGGTTCCGCTGAAGCTTTCTTT; cdr3_aa: CASSPSIWGSAEAFF
j_call: TRBJ2-7; v_call: TRBV29-1; clone_size: .; d_call: .; cdr3_nt: TGCAGCGTTGTAACCGGGGTCGGCGAGCAGTACTTC; cdr3_aa: CSVVTGVGEQYF
j_call: TRBJ1-1; v_call: TRBV6-1; clone_size: few; d_call: .; cdr3_nt: TGTGCCAGCAGTGAAGCGGGGGTCACTGAAGCTTTCTTT; cdr3_aa: CASSEAGVTEAFF
j_call: TRBJ1-5; v_call: TRBV7-3; clone_size: .; d_call: .; cdr3_nt: TGTGCCAGCAGCTTAAAGGGGGGAAAGGATCAGCCCCAGCATTTT; cdr3_aa: CASSLKGGKDQPQHF
j_call: TRBJ1-2; v_call: TRBV5-4; clone_size: .; d_call: .; cdr3_nt: TGTGCCAGCCGTACAGGGAACGACTATGGCTACACCTTC; cdr3_aa: CASRTGNDYGYTF
j_call: TRBJ2-4; v_call: TRBV19; clone_size: many; d_call: .; cdr3_nt: TGTGCCAGTAGTATTTCCGACTCACCGGCAAAGTACTTC; cdr3_aa: CASSISDSPAKYF
j_call: TRBJ2-1; v_call: TRBV5-6; clone_size: once; d_call: TRBD2; cdr3_nt: TGTGCCAGCAGCTTGACTAGCGGGAGAATCTACAATGAGCAGTTCTTC; cdr3_aa: CASSLTSGRIYNEQFF
j_call: TRBJ1-1; v_call: TRBV7-2; clone_size: .; d_call: .; cdr3_nt: TGTGCCAGCAGCTTACATGCGAGTAACACTGAAGCTTTCTTT; cdr3_aa: CASSLHASNTEAFF
j_call: TRBJ2-4; v_call: TRBV28; clone_size: few; d_call: .; cdr3_nt: TGTGCCAGCAGTTCTTCCGACAGATTACAAAACATTCAGTACTTC; cdr3_aa: CASSSSDRLQNIQYF
j_call: TRBJ2-1; v_call: TRBV30; clone_size: .; d_call: TRBD2; cdr3_nt: TGTGCCTGGAGTGGGACTAGCGGGAGAAGGTTTGACAATGAGCAGTTCTTC; cdr3_aa: CAWSGTSGRRFDNEQFF
j_call: TRBJ1-4; v_call: TRBV18; clone_size: .; d_call: .; cdr3_nt: TGTGCCAGCTCACCACCATCAGATGAAAAACTGTTTTTT; cdr3_aa: CASSPPSDEKLFF
j_call: TRBJ2-7; v_call: TRBV28; clone_size: .; d_call: .; cdr3_nt: TGTGCCAGCAGTTCCGGCCCGCCGGGGGAGCAGTACTTC; cdr3_aa: CASSSGPPGEQYF
j_call: TRBJ1-2; v_call: TRBV6-5; clone_size: .; d_call: .; cdr3_nt: TGTGCCAGCAGTGACCACAGTTATGGCTACACCTTC; cdr3_aa: CASSDHSYGYTF
j_call: TRBJ2-5; v_call: TRBV25-1; clone_size: .; d_call: .; cdr3_nt: TGTGCCAGCAGTGAACAGGGGCGGGAGACCCAGTACTTC; cdr3_aa: CASSEQGRETQYF
j_call: TRBJ1-3; v_call: TRBV5-1; clone_size: .; d_call: TRBD1; cdr3_nt: TGCGCCAGCAGCTTGGGACAGGGAGGAGACACCATATATTTT; cdr3_aa: CASSLGQGGDTIYF
j_call: TRBJ2-7; v_call: TRBV7-2; clone_size: .; d_call: TRBD1; cdr3_nt: TGTGCCAGCACCCTTGTGACAGGGGGCGTCGACGAGCAGTACTTC; cdr3_aa: CASTLVTGGVDEQYF
j_call: TRBJ1-3; v_call: TRBV9; clone_size: .; d_call: .; cdr3_nt: TGTGCCAGCAGCCACCCGGGGGGGGCGCGTTCTGGAAACACCATATATTTT; cdr3_aa: CASSHPGGARSGNTIYF
j_call: TRBJ1-2; v_call: TRBV6-5; clone_size: .; d_call: .; cdr3_nt: TGTGCCATCAGTGAGCGGGGAGACGGCTATGGCTACACCTTC; cdr3_aa: CAISERGDGYGYTF
j_call: TRBJ2-1; v_call: TRBV21-1; clone_size: .; d_call: .; cdr3_nt: TGTGCCAGCAGCAAAGCGGGGGGCTCCTACAATGAGCAGTTCTTC; cdr3_aa: CASSKAGGSYNEQFF
j_call: TRBJ2-2; v_call: TRBV7-2; clone_size: .; d_call: .; cdr3_nt: TGTGCCAGCAGCTTAGCGCTCTTAGCAGGCACCGGGGAGCTGTTTTTT; cdr3_aa: CASSLALLAGTGELFF
j_call: TRBJ2-7; v_call: TRBV11-2; clone_size: .; d_call: .; cdr3_nt: TGTGCCAGCAGCCTTCAGGGATCAACCCACGAGCAGTACTTC; cdr3_aa: CASSLQGSTHEQYF
j_call: TRBJ2-3; v_call: TRBV18; clone_size: .; d_call: .; cdr3_nt: TGTGCCAGCTCACCCACTAGTGCTAGCACAGATACGCAGTATTTT; cdr3_aa: CASSPTSASTDTQYF
j_call: TRBJ2-7; v_call: TRBV6-6; clone_size: once; d_call: TRBD1; cdr3_nt: TGTGCCAGCAGCCCCCGGACTGACAGGGCCGAGCAGTACTTC; cdr3_aa: CASSPRTDRAEQYF
j_call: TRBJ1-5; v_call: TRBV5-1; clone_size: .; d_call: .; cdr3_nt: TGCGCCAGCAGCTTGGAAGGGGTAAATCAGCCCCAGCATTTT; cdr3_aa: CASSLEGVNQPQHF
j_call: TRBJ1-2; v_call: TRBV6-6; clone_size: .; d_call: .; cdr3_nt: TGTGCCAGCAGTTACTCGAAGGGGAACTATGGCTACACCTTC; cdr3_aa: CASSYSKGNYGYTF
j_call: TRBJ2-3; v_call: TRBV11-3; clone_size: .; d_call: TRBD2; cdr3_nt: TGTGCCAGCAGCTTAGGCCCAGCGGGAGTTACAGATACGCAGTATTTT; cdr3_aa: CASSLGPAGVTDTQYF
j_call: TRBJ2-7; v_call: TRBV7-9; clone_size: .; d_call: .; cdr3_nt: TGTGCCAGCAGCTTACGGAGCGGTTACGAGCAGTACTTC; cdr3_aa: CASSLRSGYEQYF
j_call: TRBJ2-3; v_call: TRBV5-1; clone_size: once; d_call: .; cdr3_nt: TGCGCCAGCAGCTTGGAAGGGAGAAGCACAGATACGCAGTATTTT; cdr3_aa: CASSLEGRSTDTQYF
j_call: TRBJ2-3; v_call: TRBV6-1; clone_size: .; d_call: .; cdr3_nt: TGTGCCAGCAGCCCCTACGGGATGGGCACAGATACGCAGTATTTT; cdr3_aa: CASSPYGMGTDTQYF
j_call: TRBJ2-4; v_call: TRBV19; clone_size: .; d_call: TRBD1; cdr3_nt: TGTGCCAGTAGTATAGATGAGGGGGCAGACATTCAGTACTTC; cdr3_aa: CASSIDEGADIQYF
j_call: TRBJ2-5; v_call: TRBV7-8; clone_size: few; d_call: TRBD2; cdr3_nt: TGTGCCAGCAGCCGGGACGGGAGGGAGACCCAGTACTTC; cdr3_aa: CASSRDGRETQYF
j_call: TRBJ2-7; v_call: TRBV14; clone_size: .; d_call: .; cdr3_nt: TGTGCCAGCAGCCGAAATGGGTACGAGCAGTACTTC; cdr3_aa: CASSRNGYEQYF
j_call: TRBJ2-3; v_call: TRBV5-6; clone_size: .; d_call: .; cdr3_nt: TGTGCCAGCAGCTTGGTGCAGTTATCAGATACGCAGTATTTT; cdr3_aa: CASSLVQLSDTQYF
j_call: TRBJ2-7; v_call: TRBV5-6; clone_size: once; d_call: .; cdr3_nt: TGTGCCAGCAGCCGGAGGGTCTCCTACGAGCAGTACTTC; cdr3_aa: CASSRRVSYEQYF
j_call: TRBJ1-3; v_call: TRBV6-1; clone_size: .; d_call: .; cdr3_nt: TGTGCCAGCAGAGACCCCCAGGGGACTGGAAACACCATATATTTT; cdr3_aa: CASRDPQGTGNTIYF
j_call: TRBJ2-3; v_call: TRBV19; clone_size: .; d_call: .; cdr3_nt: TGTGCCAGTGGGTACTTAGATACGCAGTATTTT; cdr3_aa: CASGYLDTQYF
j_call: TRBJ2-2; v_call: TRBV11-2; clone_size: .; d_call: .; cdr3_nt: TGTGCCAGCAGCTTGGGCAGAAGTTGGCCCGGGGAGCTGTTTTTT; cdr3_aa: CASSLGRSWPGELFF
j_call: TRBJ2-5; v_call: TRBV9; clone_size: once; d_call: .; cdr3_nt: TGTGCCAGCACCCCAGGGCTAAATCAAGAGACCCAGTACTTC; cdr3_aa: CASTPGLNQETQYF
j_call: TRBJ2-2; v_call: TRBV7-9; clone_size: .; d_call: .; cdr3_nt: TGTGCCAGCAGCTTTGGGGATACAGGGAAGCTGTTTTTT; cdr3_aa: CASSFGDTGKLFF
j_call: TRBJ2-5; v_call: TRBV5-4; clone_size: once; d_call: .; cdr3_nt: TGTGCCAGCAGTATTCAGGAGACCCAGTACTTC; cdr3_aa: CASSIQETQYF
j_call: TRBJ2-7; v_call: TRBV6-5; clone_size: .; d_call: .; cdr3_nt: TGTGCCAGCAGTTACCTAACGGGTAATCGGCCTTACGAGCAGTACTTC; cdr3_aa: CASSYLTGNRPYEQYF
j_call: TRBJ1-2; v_call: TRBV7-9; clone_size: few; d_call: .; cdr3_nt: TGTGCCAGCAGCCGACTATCGCCGAACTATGGCTACACCTTC; cdr3_aa: CASSRLSPNYGYTF
j_call: TRBJ2-1; v_call: TRBV29-1; clone_size: .; d_call: TRBD2; cdr3_nt: TGCAGCGTGATTGACAGCGGGAGCCATGAGCAGTTCTTC; cdr3_aa: CSVIDSGSHEQFF
j_call: TRBJ2-1; v_call: TRBV7-9; clone_size: .; d_call: TRBD2; cdr3_nt: TGTGCCAGTTTAATAAATTACGGGGGGGACAACAATGAGCAGTTCTTC; cdr3_aa: CASLINYGGDNNEQFF
j_call: TRBJ2-1; v_call: TRBV27; clone_size: .; d_call: .; cdr3_nt: TGTGCCAGCAGTCTAGGGTCGGACGGTTCGGGCTCTTACAATGAGCAGTTCTTC; cdr3_aa: CASSLGSDGSGSYNEQFF
j_call: TRBJ2-6; v_call: TRBV28; clone_size: .; d_call: .; cdr3_nt: TGTGCCAGCAGTTTGAGTCCGGGGGCTGGGGCCAACGTCCTGACTTTC; cdr3_aa: CASSLSPGAGANVLTF
j_call: TRBJ2-7; v_call: TRBV12-2; clone_size: once; d_call: .; cdr3_nt: TGTGCAAGTCGCTTAGCTCCTAGCGGGAGAGTTCCCTACGAGCAGTACTTC; cdr3_aa: CASRLAPSGRVPYEQYF
j_call: TRBJ2-6; v_call: TRBV28; clone_size: .; d_call: .; cdr3_nt: TGTGGCTCCCACTCTGGGGCCAACGTCCTGACTTTC; cdr3_aa: CGSHSGANVLTF
j_call: TRBJ1-5; v_call: TRBV30; clone_size: few; d_call: .; cdr3_nt: TGTGCCTGGAGTGCCTTAGGGGATAGCAATCAGCCCCAGCATTTT; cdr3_aa: CAWSALGDSNQPQHF
j_call: TRBJ2-7; v_call: TRBV27; clone_size: many; d_call: TRBD2; cdr3_nt: TGTGCCAGCAGTATCGGGACTAGCGCAGGGGAGCAGTACTTC; cdr3_aa: CASSIGTSAGEQYF
j_call: TRBJ2-7; v_call: TRBV13; clone_size: .; d_call: .; cdr3_nt: TGTGCCAGCAGCTTCACCCGCGAAACCTACGAGCAGTACTTC; cdr3_aa: CASSFTRETYEQYF
j_call: TRBJ2-1; v_call: TRBV11-2; clone_size: .; d_call: TRBD1; cdr3_nt: TGTGCCAGCAGCTCCAGGACAGGGCAGAGATACAATGAGCAGTTCTTC; cdr3_aa: CASSSRTGQRYNEQFF
j_call: TRBJ2-5; v_call: TRBV28; clone_size: .; d_call: .; cdr3_nt: TGTGCCAGCAGTCGACCCGAGGGGACCCAGTACTTC; cdr3_aa: CASSRPEGTQYF
j_call: TRBJ2-7; v_call: TRBV10-1; clone_size: .; d_call: TRBD2; cdr3_nt: TGCGCCAGCTCACCCCCGACTAGCCCTCCCTACGAGCAGTACTTC; cdr3_aa: CASSPPTSPPYEQYF
j_call: TRBJ1-2; v_call: TRBV13; clone_size: .; d_call: TRBD1; cdr3_nt: TGTGCCAGCAGCTTAGGCATTGGCAGGGGGCTCGGCGCTAACTATGGCTACACCTTC; cdr3_aa: CASSLGIGRGLGANYGYTF
j_call: TRBJ2-2; v_call: TRBV11-2; clone_size: .; d_call: .; cdr3_nt: TGTGCCAGCAGCTTACGCCGCGGTTACACCGGGGAGCTGTTTTTT; cdr3_aa: CASSLRRGYTGELFF